Shown below are 21 T cell receptor beta chains from a single sample sequenced in a study of PD-1 blockade in classical Hodgkin lymphoma. Brentuximab vedotin exposure varied among the patients, all of whom had relapsed after autologous stem cell transplantation. Produced via immunoSEQ multiplex PCR; TCRdb's table is partial and in-frame only. The data contain nearly 25,000 clones, 65% to 80% of them singletons. This specimen was peripheral blood mononuclear cells (PBMCs), taken before the second cycle of nivolumab. Receptors originate from a human donor with classical Hodgkin lymphoma.

About this clone: The junction differs from germline at one of its ends, possibly a read error. The CDR3 DNA follows: TGTGCCAGCAGTTTATGGGAGGCTACACCATCCCCCTTC. It encodes CASSLWEATPSPF. The rearrangement joins TRBV28 to TRBJ2-7; D is possibly TRBD2 (5 bases). CDR1 is MDHEN, CDR2 SYDVKM, per germline. CDR3 size: 13 residues.

CDR3 loop: CASSYTGHISGANVLTF. The DNA for the CDR3 is TGTGCCAGCAGCTATACGGGACACATCTCTGGGGCCAACGTCCTGACTTTC. This chain links TRBV28 with TRBJ2-6; perhaps TRBD1 as D (6 bases). The CDR3 has 17 residues. In germline, CDR1 is MDHEN, CDR2 SYDVKM. The V and J ends lost 6 bases and 0 bases respectively, with 15 bases between them.

The chain is built from TRBV6-5 and TRBJ2-1, with TRBD2 matching over 11 bases. The CDR3 has 15 amino acids. Germline CDR1 and CDR2: MNHEY and SVGAGI. J lost 2 bases, V lost 5 bases, and 2 bases had no gene match. This chain's CDR3 is CASSASGRTYNEQFF. CDR3 bases: TGTGCCAGCAGTGCTAGCGGGAGGACCTACAATGAGCAGTTCTTC.

V gene TRBV19 combines with J gene TRBJ2-1; TRBD1 matches at 11 bases. CDR1 is LNHDA, CDR2 SQIVND, per germline (reference sequence). The CDR3 is 15 residues long. With V trimmed by 5 bases and J by 3 bases, 3 bases remained unmatched. CDR3 amino acids: CASSEGTGGYNEQFF. The CDR3 nucleotides read TGTGCCAGTAGTGAAGGGACAGGGGGCTACAATGAGCAGTTCTTC.

A single count supports this clone. This chain connects TRBV10-3 to TRBJ2-3; the match to TRBD1 covers 7 bases. The junction had 6 bases not matched to a gene; V was cut back by 6 bases and J by 0 bases. CDR3 length equals 15 residues. Germline V gene sequence: CDR1 ENHRY, CDR2 SYGVKD. CDR3 loop: CAIRGQTSSTDTQYF. The CDR3 coding sequence is TGTGCCATCAGGGGACAGACTTCTAGCACAGATACGCAGTATTTT.

The rearrangement uses TRBV28 and TRBJ2-1; 9 bases line up with TRBD2. The CDR3 extends over 15 amino acids. J lost 7 bases, V lost 3 bases, and 7 bases had no gene match. Germline V lookup: CDR1 MDHEN, CDR2 SYDVKM. CDR3 amino acids: CASSFPGLAMNEQFF. The CDR3 coding sequence is TGTGCCAGCAGTTTCCCAGGACTAGCGATGAATGAGCAGTTCTTC.

The J gene is TRBJ1-1, the V gene TRBV25-1; TRBD1 matches at 7 bases. Losses at the gene ends were 3 bases for V and 0 bases for J; bases not matched to a gene: 4. Germline loops: CDR1 MGHDK, CDR2 SYGVNS. The CDR3 has 15 amino acids. The chain's CDR3 is CASSDWGTVNTEAFF. Here the CDR3 DNA reads TGTGCCAGCAGTGACTGGGGGACAGTGAACACTGAAGCTTTCTTT.

On this clone: Other DNA sequences in the sample encode the same CDR3. The chain combines TRBV19 with TRBJ1-2; D ambiguous. Germline loops: CDR1 LNHDA, CDR2 SQIVND (reference sequence). The CDR3 totals 13 residues. V was trimmed by 1 base and J by 3 bases, leaving 6 bases between them. The CDR3: CASSIGAHYGYTF. Here the CDR3 DNA reads TGTGCCAGTAGTATAGGGGCACACTATGGCTACACCTTC.

The V gene is TRBV5-1, the J gene TRBJ2-3, with 7 bases identical to TRBD1. The germline V gene encodes CDR1 SGHRS and CDR2 YFSETQ. J lost 5 bases, V lost 0 bases, and 3 bases had no gene match. This CDR3 comprises 14 residues. CDR3 loop: CASSLEPGGDTQYF. In DNA, the CDR3 is TGCGCCAGCAGCTTGGAGCCAGGGGGAGATACGCAGTATTTT.

This clone was counted only a few times. The rearrangement uses TRBV28 and TRBJ2-7, with TRBD2 matching 12 bases. The CDR3 contains 17 residues. The germline gives CDR1 MDHEN, CDR2 SYDVKM. Trimming removed 3 bases from V and 6 bases from J; junction bases left unmatched: 12. The CDR3 loop reads CASSLWNLAGGPGEQYF. Written as DNA, the CDR3 is TGTGCCAGCAGTTTGTGGAATCTAGCGGGAGGGCCCGGCGAGCAGTACTTC.

The V call is TRBV23-1, the J call TRBJ2-7, with D unclear. TRBV23-1 counts as an open reading frame of uncertain function. The CDR3 consists of 16 residues. Between the trimmed V and J ends, which lost 7 bases and 2 bases, there was a span of 21 bases. CDR3 residues: CASTAADSRRAYEQYF. The CDR3 bases are TGCGCCAGCACGGCGGCAGATTCAAGAAGGGCCTACGAGCAGTACTTC.

This chain links TRBV29-1 with TRBJ2-1, with D possibly called TRBD1 or TRBD2 (7 bases each). Germline V gene sequence: CDR1 SQVTM, CDR2 ANQGSEA. The CDR3 extends over 15 amino acids. Deletions cut 2 bases from V and 0 bases from J, with 11 bases between. The CDR3 reads CSVETGEGSYNEQFF. CDR3 DNA: TGCAGCGTTGAAACAGGGGAGGGCTCCTACAATGAGCAGTTCTTC.

As for this clone: The junction does not match germline at one end; this may be a read error. This chain connects TRBV5-4 to TRBJ2-3; 10 bases are a match to TRBD2. The germline CDR1 and CDR2 sequences are SGHNT and YYREEE (reference sequence). The CDR3 contains 14 residues. The CDR3 sequence: CASSLEDTSGTGDF. The CDR3 coding sequence is TGTGCCAGCAGCTTGGAGGATACTAGCGGGACTGGAGATTTT.

The chain carries TRBV7-2 and TRBJ2-5, with TRBD2 matching over 11 bases. Per the germline V gene, CDR1 is SGHTA and CDR2 is FQGNSA. After removal of 3 bases from V and 4 bases from J, the junction contained 7 bases not matched to a gene. This CDR3 is 16 amino acids long. The chain's CDR3 is CASSLYRTSGRETQYF. The CDR3 region has the DNA TGTGCCAGCAGCTTGTATCGGACTAGCGGGCGAGAGACCCAGTACTTC.

The chain recombines TRBV19 with TRBJ1-5; tentatively, D is TRBD1 (5 bases). V was pared by 3 bases and J by 4 bases, with 7 bases between. Germline V gene sequence: CDR1 LNHDA, CDR2 SQIVND (reference sequence). CDR3 length: 13 amino acids. CDR3 DNA sequence: TGTGCCAGTAGTATTTGGGGGAATCAGCCCCAGCATTTT. Encoded protein: CASSIWGNQPQHF.

The chain has TRBV10-3 and TRBJ2-7; TRBD1 might be the D (6 bases). The CDR3 contains 14 residues. Between the trimmed V and J ends, which lost 4 bases and 2 bases, there was a span of 12 bases. Per germline, CDR1 ENHRY and CDR2 SYGVKD. The CDR3 spells CAISGTAITYEQYF. CDR3 nucleotide sequence: TGTGCCATCAGTGGGACAGCCATTACCTACGAGCAGTACTTC.

The chain has TRBV29-1 and TRBJ2-1; 9 bases map to TRBD1. Looked up from germline, CDR1 is SQVTM and CDR2 is ANQGSEA. CDR3 length: 17 residues. Trimming removed 2 bases from V and 2 bases from J; junction bases left unmatched: 10. The CDR3 is CSVELGLTGGTYNEQFF. As DNA, the CDR3 is TGCAGCGTTGAATTAGGACTGACAGGGGGAACCTACAATGAGCAGTTCTTC.

This clone was found a few times. This chain links TRBV28 with TRBJ1-2; D unresolved. Trimming shortened V by 3 bases and J by 6 bases, and 8 bases separated the two germline ends. The CDR3 totals 12 residues. CDR1 is MDHEN, CDR2 SYDVKM, per germline. The CDR3 coding sequence is TGTGCCAGCAGTTTTGGCTCCCATGGCTACACCTTC. This sequence encodes CASSFGSHGYTF.

The J gene is TRBJ2-1, the V gene TRBV2; the D gene could be TRBD1 or TRBD2 (5 bases each). V was pared by 7 bases and J by 0 bases, with 13 bases between. Per the germline V gene, CDR1 is SNHLY and CDR2 is FYNNEI. The CDR3 sequence is 15 residues long. The DNA for the CDR3 is TGTGCCAGCACCTCGGGGACGAGCTCCTACAATGAGCAGTTCTTC. Translation gives CASTSGTSSYNEQFF.

This clone came up a few times. The V call is TRBV6-5, the J call TRBJ1-2; possibly TRBD1 for D (5 bases). Per germline, CDR1 MNHEY and CDR2 SVGAGI. V was clipped by 0 bases and J by 3 bases, with 14 bases between them. The CDR3 loop spans 16 amino acids. The CDR3 region has the DNA TGTGCCAGCAGTTACTCACCGGGACTAAGACACTATGGCTACACCTTC. Translating gives CASSYSPGLRHYGYTF.

By its share, this clone is medium-sized. The J gene is TRBJ2-6, the V gene TRBV28; 13 nucleotides agree with TRBD2. V shed 1 base and J 0 bases; nucleotides not matched to a gene: 6. CDR1 is MDHEN, CDR2 SYDVKM, per germline. The CDR3 runs to 20 residues. The CDR3 protein is CASSLSFWTSGGSGANVLTF. The CDR3 coding sequence is TGTGCCAGCAGTTTATCTTTTTGGACTAGCGGGGGCTCTGGGGCCAACGTCCTGACTTTC.